The present TCR beta chain was sequenced within a study of T cell changes during pregnancy in multiple sclerosis. Method: immunoSEQ multiplex PCR; TCRdb's copy keeps in-frame clones and lacks some. This sample has fewer than 40,000 clones, with 90% found just once. Trimming removed 6 bases at V and 5 bases at J, with 17 bases between. CDR1 SGHRS and CDR2 YFSETQ come from the germline V gene. There are 14 residues in the CDR3. The specimen was CD4+ T cells from peripheral blood mononuclear cells, collected in the first trimester of pregnancy. This rearrangement joins TRBV5-1 to TRBJ1-1; possibly TRBD1 for D (5 bases). This receptor was obtained from a female donor in good health, enrolled as a control in a pregnancy study. The CDR3 region is CASTAGPQGTEAFF. In nucleotides, the CDR3 is TGCGCCAGCACTGCGGGACCCCAAGGTACTGAAGCTTTCTTT.